This TCR beta chain was captured by sequencing in a study of blood T cell repertoires in COVID-19. The overall study: The cDNA or gDNA used as material had been derived from T cells, B-cell-depleted T cells, or PBMCs.

The data were produced by immunoSEQ multiplex PCR, yet TCRdb's version contains in-frame clones alone and is incomplete. The sample contains about 120,000 clones, more than 75% of which appear only once. CDR3 length equals 14 residues. The germline V and J ends were trimmed by 6 bases and 8 bases, with 19 bases remaining between them. J is TRBJ2-5 and V is TRBV23-1; tentative D call: TRBD2 (5 bases). TRBV23-1 is labeled an ORF, and its function is uncertain. Sample: peripheral blood. The TCR sequence derives from a man in his fifties or sixties with acute or convalescent COVID-19. CDR3 DNA sequence: TGCGCCAGCAGACGGGGTAGACCCCTGGGTACCCAGTACTTC. Protein: CASRRGRPLGTQYF.